Presented here are 15 T cell receptor beta chains from one specimen sequenced in a study of cytomegalovirus exposure and HLA in healthy donors. 13 Jbeta primers and 60 Vbeta primers were used for the PCR. Profiling relied on immunoSEQ multiplex PCR, and the TCRdb table lists in-frame clones only, not all of them. The sample has approximately 110,000 clones, 70% seen once. What was sequenced was PBMCs. The receptors were sampled from a man in his forties in good health and CMV-seropositive.

The chain joins TRBV7-2 to TRBJ1-5; possible D gene TRBD1, 6 bases. The V gene's germline CDR1 is SGHTA and CDR2 FQGNSA. This CDR3 comprises 15 residues. V lost 4 bases and J 4 bases, leaving 14 bases between the germline ends. The CDR3 reads CASSSDLTGNQPQHF. The CDR3 coding sequence is TGTGCCAGCAGCTCGGACCTTACAGGGAATCAGCCCCAGCATTTT. Combining the CDR3 with reference TRBV7-2 and TRBJ1-5 gives the whole variable domain GAGVSQSPSNKVTEKGKDVELRCDPISGHTALYWYRQSLGQGLEFLIYFQGNSAPDKSGLPSDRFSAERTGGSVSTLTIQRTQQEDSAVYLCASSSDLTGNQPQHFGDGTRLSIL.

The gene calls are TRBV14 and TRBJ2-5; tentative D call: TRBD1 (6 bases). Germline V gives CDR1 SGHDN, CDR2 FVKESK. This CDR3 has 17 residues. V shed 0 bases and J shed 5 bases, with 19 bases lying between them. The CDR3 DNA follows: TGTGCCAGCAGCCAAGAGCATCGACAGGCGGGCAGGGAGACCCAGTACTTC. Its protein is CASSQEHRQAGRETQYF.

The V call is TRBV6-6, the J call TRBJ2-3; TRBD2 matches at 9 bases. Germline loops: CDR1 MNHNY, CDR2 SVGAGI (reference sequence). V lost 1 base, J lost 4 bases, and 3 bases stayed unmatched. The CDR3 spans 15 residues. The CDR3 sequence is CASSYWGGRADTQYF. DNA of the CDR3: TGTGCCAGCAGTTACTGGGGCGGGAGGGCAGATACGCAGTATTTT.

The gene calls are TRBV15 and TRBJ2-1; TRBD1 agrees at 8 bases. Losses at the gene ends were 3 bases for V and 1 base for J; bases not matched to a gene: 8. CDR1 LNHNV and CDR2 YYDKDF come from the germline V gene (reference sequence). There are 17 residues in the CDR3. CDR3 amino acids: CATSSPDRGGSYNEQFF. The CDR3 nucleotides read TGTGCCACCAGCAGCCCCGACAGGGGAGGTTCCTACAATGAGCAGTTCTTC.

This chain uses TRBV23-1 with TRBJ1-1; TRBD1 might be the D (6 bases). TRBV23-1 is placed among ORFs of uncertain function. V shed 2 bases and J shed 5 bases, with 18 bases lying between them. This CDR3 is 16 amino acids long. This chain's CDR3 is CASSQALGGAMTEAFF. The CDR3 nucleotides are TGCGCCAGCAGTCAAGCCCTTGGGGGGGCGATGACTGAAGCTTTCTTT.

This chain uses TRBV27 with TRBJ1-1, with D unresolved. Trimming cost V 3 bases and J 3 bases, with 8 bases left between them. Per the germline V gene, CDR1 is MNHEY and CDR2 is SMNVEV (reference sequence). CDR3 length: 13 residues. CDR3 nucleotide sequence: TGTGCCAGCAGTTTTACGGGAGACACTGAAGCTTTCTTT. Translation gives CASSFTGDTEAFF.

V usage is TRBV15 and J usage is TRBJ1-2; D not resolved. Trimming removed 1 base at V and 1 base at J, with 7 bases between. Germline V gene data show CDR1 as LNHNV and CDR2 as YYDKDF (reference sequence). This CDR3 has 14 amino acids. In DNA, the CDR3 is TGTGCCACCAGCAGAGTCGGTCTTAACTATGGCTACACCTTC. Encoded protein: CATSRVGLNYGYTF.

The chain links TRBV2 to TRBJ2-1; 7 bases agree with TRBD1. The CDR3 loop spans 13 amino acids. Germline CDR1 SNHLY, CDR2 FYNNEI. V lost 10 bases and J lost 6; bases outside the gene matches: 9. The CDR3 DNA is TGTGCCATAAACGGGGACAGAGCCAATGAGCAGTTCTTC. This sequence encodes CAINGDRANEQFF. The variable domain in full, with the rest retrieved from reference TRBV2 and TRBJ2-1, is EPEVTQTPSHQVTQMGQEVILRCVPISNHLYFYWYRQILGQKVEFLVSFYNNEISEKSEIFDDQFSVERPDGSNFTLKIRSTKLEDSAMYFCAINGDRANEQFFGPGTRLTVL.

The V call is TRBV19, the J call TRBJ1-5; D gene unclear. Trimming took 3 bases from V and 4 from J, leaving 10 bases between them. The CDR3 sequence is 14 residues long. CDR1 is LNHDA and CDR2 is SQIVND in the germline V gene (reference sequence). The CDR3: CASSMNIKNQPQHF. The CDR3 nucleotides read TGTGCCAGTAGTATGAACATAAAGAATCAGCCCCAGCATTTT.

This clone appeared a single time. CDR3 residues: CASSSRDLSQYF. The CDR3 DNA sequence: TGTGCCAGCAGCTCCCGGGACTTGTCGCAGTATTTT. V is TRBV13 and J is TRBJ2-3, with TRBD2 as a possible D gene (6 bases). The CDR3 sequence is 12 residues long. Per the germline V gene, CDR1 is PRHDT and CDR2 is FYEKMQ (reference sequence). Trimming stripped 4 bases from V and 10 bases from J, with 12 bases between.

The chain is built from TRBV5-4 and TRBJ2-7; TRBD2 might be the D (6 bases). The last part of the DNA fits TRBJ2-1 better; the J call may be wrong. The CDR3 is made up of 15 amino acids. Germline V CDR1 and CDR2: SGHNT, YYREEE (reference sequence). Here the CDR3 DNA reads TGTGCCAGCAGCCGTAGCGGCCTCTCCTACAATGAGCAGTTCTTC. It specifies CASSRSGLSYNEQFF.

This chain links TRBV29-1 with TRBJ2-1, with 10 nucleotides matching TRBD1. V shed 7 bases and J 3 bases; nucleotides not matched to a gene: 3. CDR3 size: 13 residues. CDR1 SQVTM and CDR2 ANQGSEA come from the germline V gene. In DNA form, the CDR3 reads TGCAGCGCGGACAGGGGGGACTACAATGAGCAGTTCTTC. This codes for CSADRGDYNEQFF.

CDR3 nucleotides: TGTGCCAGCACCCCTAGGAGACTAGCTCAGACCCAGTACTTC. Amino acid sequence: CASTPRRLAQTQYF. V is TRBV28 and J is TRBJ2-5; TRBD2 matches 7 bases. Trimming at V came to 7 bases and at J to 6 bases, leaving 11 bases not matched to a gene. Germline assignment: CDR1 MDHEN and CDR2 SYDVKM. The length of the CDR3 is 14 residues.

The V and J genes are TRBV19 and TRBJ2-7; D perhaps matches TRBD2 (6 bases). V lost 5 bases, J lost 2 bases, and 10 bases lay in between. CDR1 LNHDA and CDR2 SQIVND come from the germline V gene (reference sequence). The CDR3 runs 13 residues. CDR3 protein: CASSPAGTYEQYF. The CDR3 coding sequence is TGTGCCAGTAGTCCCGCGGGAACCTACGAGCAGTACTTC.

CDR3 DNA: TGTGCCAGCAGTTTAATGGCAGTACCTTCTAACTATGGCTACACCTTC. This sequence encodes CASSLMAVPSNYGYTF. The chain joins TRBV28 to TRBJ1-2; D gene ambiguous. CDR3 length: 16 residues. From germline, CDR1 is MDHEN and CDR2 SYDVKM. Trimming removed 2 bases from V and 0 bases from J, with 13 bases in between.